The 9 T cell receptor beta chains below come from one sample, sequenced in a study of control samples from healthy donors and cancer patients. The method was immunoSEQ multiplex PCR; TCRdb's version includes in-frame clones alone and lacks a portion of them. The sample includes about 70,000 clones, approximately 89% of them seen just once. The sequencing input was PBMCs. The source is a woman between 50 and 59 years old with head and neck cancer.

J is TRBJ2-3 and V is TRBV5-6, with a tentative D call TRBD1 (6 bases). There are 13 residues in the CDR3. The ends were cut back, 0 bases at V and 5 bases at J, with 7 bases in the middle. Germline assignment: CDR1 SGHDT and CDR2 YYEEEE. The DNA for the CDR3 is TGTGCCAGCAGCTTGGTACAGGGAGATACGCAGTATTTT. Translation gives CASSLVQGDTQYF.

The chain couples TRBV9 to TRBJ1-4; 8 bases map to TRBD1. This CDR3 has 18 amino acids. V dropped 4 bases and J dropped 0; count of bases not matched to a gene: 11. CDR1 is SGDLS, CDR2 YYNGEE, per germline. As DNA, the CDR3 is TGTGCCAGCAGCCCTAGGGGGGGACAGGAAACAACTAATGAAAAACTGTTTTTT. Translated: CASSPRGGQETTNEKLFF.

V and J are TRBV5-1 and TRBJ2-1, with D perhaps matching TRBD1 (6 bases). V dropped 4 bases and J dropped 3 bases, with 11 bases sitting between them. Germline values: CDR1 SGHRS, CDR2 YFSETQ. This CDR3 is 14 amino acids long. CDR3 loop: CASSVDRYYNEQFF. CDR3 sequence (DNA): TGCGCCAGCAGCGTGGACAGATACTACAATGAGCAGTTCTTC.

The chain joins TRBV5-1 to TRBJ2-2, with a tentative D call TRBD2 (6 bases). The CDR3 loop spans 15 amino acids. V was cut by 0 bases and J by 6 bases, with 12 bases left in between. Germline V gene sequence: CDR1 SGHRS, CDR2 YFSETQ. The CDR3 DNA follows: TGCGCCAGCAGCTTGGCCGGGGGAAAGGCCGGGGAGCTGTTTTTT. This encodes CASSLAGGKAGELFF.

This clone was seen a handful of times. The J gene is TRBJ1-1, the V gene TRBV14, with 7 bases aligning to TRBD1. The V gene's germline CDR1 is SGHDN and CDR2 FVKESK. The CDR3 is 16 amino acids. Germline trimming cut 4 bases from V and 5 bases from J; bases unmatched to any gene: 13. The CDR3 reads CASSPTGRGRLTEAFF. The CDR3 nucleotides read TGTGCCAGCAGCCCGACAGGGCGGGGAAGGTTGACTGAAGCTTTCTTT.

V gene TRBV9 combines with J gene TRBJ2-3, with D perhaps TRBD1 (5 bases). The V gene lost 0 bases and the J gene lost 4 bases, with 9 bases spanning the gap. The CDR3 runs to 14 residues. Germline CDR1 SGDLS, CDR2 YYNGEE. CDR3 nucleotide sequence: TGTGCCAGCAGCGTAGTAGGGGCCGCAGATACGCAGTATTTT. It translates to CASSVVGAADTQYF.

The rearrangement joins TRBV3-1 (or the pseudogene TRBV3-2) to TRBJ1-5; 9 bases are shared with TRBD1. Germline V CDR1 and CDR2: LGHDT, YNNKEL (reference sequence). With V trimmed by 4 bases and J by 7 bases, 5 bases remained unmatched. The CDR3 sequence is 14 residues long. The CDR3 DNA reads as TGTGCCAGCAGCCCGACAGGGGGAGGACAGCCCCAGCATTTT. The encoded protein is CASSPTGGGQPQHF.

This rearrangement joins TRBV28 to TRBJ2-7; D might be TRBD2 (6 bases). The germline V gene has CDR1 MDHEN and CDR2 SYDVKM. CDR3 length: 12 residues. The ends were cut back, 6 bases at V and 4 bases at J, with 10 bases in the middle. CDR3 DNA sequence: TGTGCCAGCAGCCGTGGGGGGTACGAGCAGTACTTC. It specifies CASSRGGYEQYF. Drawing the rest from reference TRBV28 and TRBJ2-7, the complete variable domain is DVKVTQSSRYLVKRTGEKVFLECVQDMDHENMFWYRQDPGLGLRLIYFSYDVKMKEKGDIPEGYSVSREKKERFSLILESASTNQTSMYLCASSRGGYEQYFGPGTRLTVT.

This clone was observed a single time. The rearrangement links TRBV11-2 to TRBJ2-1; a weak D match, TRBD1 (5 bases). V was shortened by 1 base and J by 4 bases, with 11 bases between the two germline ends. In germline, CDR1 is SGHAT, CDR2 FQNNGV. This CDR3 is built from 15 residues. This chain's CDR3 is CASSLGGQIYNEQFF. Written as DNA, the CDR3 is TGTGCCAGCAGCTTAGGTGGACAAATTTACAATGAGCAGTTCTTC.